The next 19 T cell receptor beta chains were all read from a single sample in a study of blood T cell repertoires in COVID-19. Profiled with immunoSEQ multiplex PCR; TCRdb holds only in-frame clones, not every one. The table includes more than 250,000 clones, 70% to 90% detected once. The specimen was peripheral blood. The source of these receptors is a woman in her 30s with COVID-19, enrolled during active disease.

The chain carries TRBV3-1 (or the pseudogene TRBV3-2) and TRBJ1-4; D is perhaps TRBD1 (5 bases). Germline values: CDR1 LGHDT, CDR2 YNNKEL (reference sequence). V was shortened by 3 bases and J by 6 bases, with 11 bases between the two germline ends. The CDR3 spans 14 residues. The CDR3 DNA follows: TGTGCCAGCAGCCAGGGGCGTGACGATGAAAAACTGTTTTTT. Protein sequence: CASSQGRDDEKLFF.

The chain recombines TRBV13 with TRBJ2-5; a weak D match, TRBD2 (6 bases). Trimming took 5 bases from V and 1 from J, leaving 17 bases between them. In germline, CDR1 is PRHDT, CDR2 FYEKMQ (reference sequence). The CDR3 covers 16 residues. The CDR3 loop reads CASSLTGGALQETQYF. CDR3 bases: TGTGCCAGCAGCCTAACAGGAGGGGCGCTCCAAGAGACCCAGTACTTC.

This clone was observed a single time. This chain uses TRBV7-3 with TRBJ2-1; 11 nucleotides line up with TRBD2. This CDR3 has 15 amino acids. Germline CDR1 is SGHTA and CDR2 is FQGTGA. V was clipped by 8 bases and J by 8 bases; unmatched bases: 11. CDR3 in DNA: TGTGCCAGCTCCCCCGTAGCGGGGGGGCACTATGAGCAGTTCTTC. Translation: CASSPVAGGHYEQFF.

The chain employs TRBV10-2 and TRBJ2-3; D is perhaps TRBD2 (5 bases). The CDR3 consists of 14 residues. Germline CDR1 reads WSHSY; CDR2 reads SAAADI. V shed 6 bases and J shed 5 bases, with 15 bases lying between them. The CDR3 nucleotides are TGCGCCAGCAGCCTAGCTGGGCCGATAGATACGCAGTATTTT. It yields the protein CASSLAGPIDTQYF.

V usage is TRBV6-5 and J usage is TRBJ2-2, with 10 nucleotides matching TRBD2. With V trimmed by 5 bases and J by 3 bases, 3 bases remained unmatched. This CDR3 spans 15 amino acids. CDR1 MNHEY and CDR2 SVGAGI come from the germline V gene. CDR3 DNA sequence: TGTGCCAGCAGTATCGGGACTAGCGACACCGGGGAGCTGTTTTTT. It is translated as CASSIGTSDTGELFF.

V and J are TRBV1 and TRBJ2-5; the DNA was not compared with TRBD2, the D call given in the table. TRBV1 is listed as a pseudogene. The CDR3 is 15 amino acids. This chain's CDR3 is CTSSRTSGLRETQYF. The CDR3 coding sequence is TGCACCAGCAGCCGGACTAGCGGGCTACGGGAGACCCAGTACTTC.

V gene TRBV7-8 combines with J gene TRBJ2-3; no reliable D call. Germline CDR1 and CDR2: SGHVS and FQNEAQ. The ends were cut back, 3 bases at V and 2 bases at J, with 6 bases in the middle. This CDR3 has 13 amino acids. The CDR3 nucleotides are TGTGCCAGCAGCTTTCAACACACAGATACGCAGTATTTT. This gives the protein CASSFQHTDTQYF.

This rearrangement joins TRBV19 to TRBJ1-5; unclear D gene. V gave up 0 bases and J gave up 1 base, with 13 bases separating them. From germline, CDR1 is LNHDA and CDR2 SQIVND (reference sequence). The CDR3 runs to 17 residues. As DNA, the CDR3 is TGTGCCAGTAGTATAGATGAATTTCTCCAGAGCAATCAGCCCCAGCATTTT. Residues: CASSIDEFLQSNQPQHF.

V usage is TRBV24-1 and J usage is TRBJ2-1, with TRBD1 identical over 11 bases. The CDR3 is 15 amino acids. The V segment lost 9 bases and the J segment 6 bases; nucleotides outside the gene matches: 9. Germline CDR1 is KGHDR and CDR2 is SFDVKD. CDR3 amino acids: CATSKIGTGGNEQFF. The DNA for the CDR3 is TGTGCCACCTCCAAAATCGGGACAGGGGGCAATGAGCAGTTCTTC.

The rearrangement links TRBV7-3 to TRBJ1-2; no definite D call. Germline V gene sequence: CDR1 SGHTA, CDR2 FQGTGA. Trimming took 1 base from V and 7 from J, leaving 10 bases between them. The CDR3 is 13 amino acids. The CDR3 region is CASSLIPEGGYTF. DNA for the CDR3: TGTGCCAGCAGCTTAATCCCAGAGGGTGGCTACACCTTC.

The chain uses TRBV3-1 (or the pseudogene TRBV3-2) and TRBJ2-6; D gene unclear. V was trimmed by 6 bases and J by 4 bases, leaving 7 bases between them. The CDR3 covers 13 residues. CDR1 and CDR2 (germline): LGHDT, YNNKEL (reference sequence). The CDR3 DNA follows: TGTGCCAGCAGGCCGAGAGGGGCCAACGTCCTGACTTTC. This translates into CASRPRGANVLTF.

The V call is TRBV27, the J call TRBJ2-1, with 8 bases matching TRBD2. CDR3 size: 17 residues. Per the germline V gene, CDR1 is MNHEY and CDR2 is SMNVEV (reference sequence). The trim removed 5 bases at V and 4 bases at J, leaving 13 bases unmatched. DNA for the CDR3: TGTGCCAGCAGTACCCCTCGTGCGGGGGGAGTTTACAATGAGCAGTTCTTC. It specifies CASSTPRAGGVYNEQFF.

This chain joins TRBV7-9 and TRBJ1-2; maybe TRBD1 (6 bases). V shed 4 bases and J shed 3 bases, with 15 bases lying between them. The germline CDR1 and CDR2 sequences are SEHNR and FQNEAQ (reference sequence). CDR3 size: 15 residues. DNA of the CDR3: TGTGCCAGCAGCTCCCTCGGACAGTTAGACTATGGCTACACCTTC. This gives the protein CASSSLGQLDYGYTF.

This clone was observed a single time. This rearrangement joins TRBV3-1 (or the pseudogene TRBV3-2) to TRBJ1-2; 9 bases agree with TRBD1. After removal of 3 bases from V and 8 bases from J, the junction contained 4 bases not matched to a gene. Germline assignment: CDR1 LGHDT and CDR2 YNNKEL (reference sequence). The CDR3 covers 13 residues. The CDR3 here is CASSHGTGNGYTF. DNA of the CDR3: TGTGCCAGCAGCCACGGGACAGGGAACGGCTACACCTTC.

This rearrangement joins TRBV7-2 to TRBJ2-2; D not certain. CDR1 SGHTA and CDR2 FQGNSA come from the germline V gene. The CDR3 runs 14 residues. With 5 bases removed from V and 4 bases from J, the gap between germline ends came to 11 bases. CDR3 in DNA: TGTGCCAGCAGCCGCCTAGTTTCCACCGGGGAGCTGTTTTTT. It is translated as CASSRLVSTGELFF.

The CDR3 loop is CASSSGQSEAFF. Here the CDR3 DNA reads TGTGCCAGCAGCTCAGGACAGAGTGAAGCTTTCTTT. J is TRBJ1-1 and V is TRBV13; possible D gene TRBD1, 6 bases. The germline V gene has CDR1 PRHDT and CDR2 FYEKMQ (reference sequence). Trimming pared 4 bases from V and 7 bases from J, leaving 10 bases between. The CDR3 spans 12 residues.

As DNA, the CDR3 is TGTGCCAGTCGGACAGGGGGCTACGAGCAGTACTTC. Translated: CASRTGGYEQYF. V gene TRBV6-5 combines with J gene TRBJ2-7, with TRBD1 matching 10 bases. Trimming at V came to 9 bases and at J to 3 bases, leaving 2 bases not matched to a gene. Germline V gene sequence: CDR1 MNHEY, CDR2 SVGAGI. The CDR3 has 12 residues.

V and J are TRBV6-5 and TRBJ1-6, with D possibly TRBD1 on 6 matching bases. Trimming took off 0 bases at V and 9 bases at J, with 6 bases between the two ends. This CDR3 is 13 amino acids long. Germline assignment: CDR1 MNHEY and CDR2 SVGAGI. CDR3 amino acids: CASSYSQGSPLHF. The CDR3 nucleotides read TGTGCCAGCAGTTACTCACAGGGTTCACCCCTCCACTTT.

The V call is TRBV5-1, the J call TRBJ2-5; tentative D call: TRBD1 (7 bases). Trimming cost V 4 bases and J 5 bases, with 18 bases left between them. Germline V gene data show CDR1 as SGHRS and CDR2 as YFSETQ. The CDR3 spans 15 residues. CDR3 DNA: TGCGCCAGCAGCCCCGTTCAACAGGGGAGGGAGACCCAGTACTTC. As protein: CASSPVQQGRETQYF.